The rows below give T cell receptor beta chains drawn from one sample of a study of human T cells and chemical hapten exposure. TCRdb fed the RACE reads into MiXCR, producing one record per CDR3 protein. The table has 300,000 to 400,000 distinct CDR3 sequences, approximately 6.3% seen once. The sequences come from whole blood, collected in connection with sensitization to the hapten diphenylcyclopropenone (DPC). The receptors were sampled from a woman under 30 with alopecia areata. Some clones in this sample may be carry-over from other donors' samples. CDR3s include the opening cysteine and the closing phenylalanine or tryptophan. D genes are given only for firm matches. Clone size, where shown, is once, few, many, or a class for clones that have expanded.

clone_size	d_call	j_call	v_call	cdr3_aa	cdr3_nt
many	-	TRBJ1-5	TRBV10-3	CAISERGASDQPQHF	TGTGCCATCAGTGAGCGGGGGGCCTCGGATCAGCCCCAGCATTTT
many	-	TRBJ2-7	TRBV6-5	CASGLQGGYEQYF	TGTGCCAGCGGACTGCAGGGAGGCTACGAGCAGTACTTC
many	TRBD2	TRBJ2-5	TRBV18	CASSPPSGGQETQYF	TGTGCCAGCTCACCACCATCGGGGGGACAAGAGACCCAGTACTTC
many	-	TRBJ1-1	TRBV12-3/TRBV12-4	CASRDLQGTEAFF	TGTGCCAGCAGAGACCTTCAGGGAACTGAAGCTTTCTTT
many	TRBD2	TRBJ2-3	TRBV5-5	CASSLWLAGGPDTQYF	TGTGCCAGCAGCTTGTGGCTAGCGGGGGGCCCGGATACGCAGTATTTT
many	-	TRBJ1-2	TRBV6-5	CASSSTGNYGYTF	TGTGCCAGCAGTTCCACAGGGAACTATGGCTACACCTTC
-	TRBD1	TRBJ1-5	TRBV20-1	CSARDRPWGNQPQHF	TGCAGTGCTAGGGACAGGCCGTGGGGCAATCAGCCCCAGCATTTT
few	TRBD1	TRBJ1-6	TRBV5-4	CASSLDRGSSPLHF	TGTGCCAGCAGCTTGGACAGGGGTAGCTCACCCCTCCACTTT
few	-	TRBJ2-3	TRBV6-5	CASSYRRGDTQYF	TGTGCCAGCAGTTACCGCAGAGGAGATACGCAGTATTTT
few	-	TRBJ2-7	TRBV27	CATGPDRYYEQYF	TGTGCCACTGGGCCCGACAGATACTACGAGCAGTACTTC
many	TRBD2	TRBJ2-7	TRBV6-5	CASSRSGGPGEQYF	TGTGCCAGCAGCCGCAGCGGGGGCCCGGGGGAGCAGTACTTC
many	TRBD2	TRBJ2-7	TRBV7-6	CASSPLAGGPYEQYF	TGTGCCAGCAGCCCGTTAGCGGGGGGGCCTTACGAGCAGTACTTC
-	TRBD1	TRBJ2-1	TRBV4-1	CASSPFPVGGAGGEQFF	TGCGCCAGCAGCCCCTTTCCGGTAGGGGGCGCAGGGGGTGAGCAGTTCTTC
few	-	TRBJ1-5	TRBV18	CASSPPGAQPQHF	TGTGCCAGCTCACCACCCGGGGCTCAGCCCCAGCATTTT
few	TRBD1	TRBJ1-6	TRBV7-9	CASSPGTGYNSPLHF	TGTGCCAGCAGCCCCGGGACAGGTTATAATTCACCCCTCCACTTT
-	-	TRBJ2-3	TRBV4-3	CASSPQRPGTQYF	TGCGCCAGCAGCCCGCAACGTCCTGGTACGCAGTATTTT
few	-	TRBJ1-2	TRBV10-3	CAIIWEDGYTF	TGTGCCATCATATGGGAAGACGGCTACACCTTC
many	TRBD1	TRBJ2-7	TRBV2	CASSETGHYEQYF	TGTGCCAGCAGTGAGACAGGGCACTACGAGCAGTACTTC
-	-	TRBJ2-1	TRBV3-1	CASSPVLRGQVDEQFF	TGTGCCAGCAGCCCAGTTTTGCGTGGCCAGGTGGATGAGCAGTTCTTC
many	TRBD1	TRBJ2-7	TRBV27	CASVGLKTGDAYEQYF	TGTGCCAGCGTTGGCCTCAAGACAGGGGATGCCTACGAGCAGTACTTC